This T cell receptor (beta chain) originates from a study of regulatory T cells in long-lasting Graves disease. Study conclusions and caveats: The study found lower TCR diversity in persistent Graves' patients than in newly diagnosed ones. Persistent disease was characterized by preferential usage of TRBV28, TRBJ1-2 and TRBJ2-5. Researchers examined only peripheral blood and not thyroid tissue.

Combining iRepertoire HTBI primers with Arm-PCR of CDR3 regions, the authors built TCR beta libraries. TCRdb re-analysed the multiplex PCR reads in MiXCR, keeping a single row per CDR3 protein. The sample shows roughly 610,000 distinct CDR3 sequences, around 17% of them seen only once. With respect to this clonotype: Its target is not known.

Germline V gene lookup returns CDR1 LGHDT and CDR2 YNNKEL (reference sequence). V was trimmed by 4 bases and J by 5 bases, leaving 15 bases between them. The length of the CDR3 is 15 residues. Sample time point: newly diagnosed GD, antithyroid drugs for less than 3 months. The TCR library was made from RNA extracted from PBMCs. Separately, the same data were catalogued under a study of T cells in Graves' hyperthyroidism and ophthalmopathy. That publication notes: With the HTBI primer set, the TCR CDR3 went through a first round of RT-PCR.

The chain is built from TRBV3-1 and TRBJ1-5; D is ambiguous. This specimen was peripheral blood mononuclear cells (PBMCs), taken at new diagnosis, from a patient treated with antithyroid drugs. This TCR was recovered from a woman between 25 and 40 years old with Graves disease. In DNA, the CDR3 is TGTGCCAGCAGCCTAGGACCGGGTTCGGATCAGCCCCAGCATTTT. Its translation: CASSLGPGSDQPQHF.